This T cell receptor (beta chain) was captured in a study of T cell repertoires in cytomegalovirus infection. Study background: Newly reported HLA-C-restricted and thoroughly characterized HLA-B-restricted CMV epitopes were employed.

TCRdb re-called the reads through MiXCR, storing one row per CDR3 protein. The data contain about 770,000 distinct CDR3 sequences, around 29% of them singletons. This clonotype turned up a few times. What it binds is not known. Study results and caveats: Accumulated public TCR beta family frequency recognized individuals carrying CMV together with the relevant HLA. The ex vivo response was dominated by HLA-C-restricted CMV-specific TCR beta clonotypes.

This CDR3 region has 17 residues. V was clipped by 7 bases and J by 1 base, with 17 bases between them. Per the germline V gene, CDR1 is MNHNS and CDR2 is SASEGT. This TCR came from a human donor in good health (CMV status not recorded). Some clones in this sample may be carry-over from other donors' samples. The chain carries TRBV6-1 and TRBJ1-6; the D is unclear. The specimen comprised cultured CD8+ T cells from PBMCs, sampled from culture after CMV antigen stimulation. DNA of the CDR3: TGTGCCAGCACCCCGTCGCCGGCGGGGTCCTATAATTCACCCCTCCACTTT. This encodes CASTPSPAGSYNSPLHF.